This note documents a single TCR beta chain sequence. With 5 bases removed from V and 5 bases from J, the gap between germline ends came to 9 bases. This CDR3 contains 13 residues. Germline-derived CDR1 and CDR2 are MNHEY and SVGAGI. This entry is derived from a study of blood T cell repertoires in COVID-19. Study context: Acute-phase and convalescent COVID-19 samples originated in the United States, Italy and Spain. From T cells, B-cell-depleted T cells, or PBMCs came the material, which was cDNA or gDNA.

Repertoires were generated with immunoSEQ multiplex PCR, while TCRdb's copy carries only in-frame clones and drops some. The sample has approximately 170,000 clones; about 92% are singletons. The specimen sequenced was peripheral blood. The chain is built from TRBV6-5 and TRBJ2-2, with D tentatively TRBD1 (5 bases). This clonotype originated in a man aged 55 to 70 with active or convalescent COVID-19. The CDR3 sequence is CASSQRQTGELFF. The CDR3 DNA is TGTGCCAGCAGTCAGCGACAGACCGGGGAGCTGTTTTTT.